The 10 T cell receptor beta chains in this list originate from one sample, sequenced in a study of control samples from healthy donors and cancer patients. Using immunoSEQ multiplex PCR, the repertoire was profiled, and TCRdb retains in-frame clones only, with some absent. The sample contains tens of thousands of clones, 80% to 90% of which appear only once. Material for sequencing was blood. The receptors derive from a man aged 50-59 years in good health.

This rearrangement joins TRBV6-1 to TRBJ2-1; no reliable D call. V was shortened by 3 bases and J by 12 bases, with 18 bases between the two germline ends. CDR1 and CDR2 (germline): MNHNS, SASEGT. The CDR3 runs to 14 residues. CDR3 protein: CASSEASPTMLQFF. CDR3 in DNA: TGTGCCAGCAGTGAGGCCAGCCCTACAATGCTGCAGTTCTTC.

J is TRBJ1-6 and V is TRBV30, with D unclear. V lost 8 bases to trimming and J lost 7 bases, with 18 bases between them. The CDR3 contains 14 residues. Germline CDR1 is GTSNPN and CDR2 is SVGIG (reference sequence). This chain's CDR3 is CARTEGQRNSPLHF. CDR3 nucleotide sequence: TGTGCCCGGACCGAAGGGCAGCGCAATTCACCCCTCCACTTT. The full variable domain, its missing parts supplied by reference TRBV30 and TRBJ1-6, is SQTIHQWPATLVQPVGSPLSLECTVEGTSNPNLYWYRQAAGRGLQLLFYSVGIGQISSEVPQNLSASRPQDRQFILSSKKLLLSDSGFYLCARTEGQRNSPLHFGNGTRLTVT.

This chain links TRBV10-2 with TRBJ2-1, with D uncertain. The V gene's germline CDR1 is WSHSY and CDR2 SAAADI. The CDR3 spans 12 residues. V lost 7 bases to trimming and J lost 5 bases, with 9 bases between them. CDR3 sequence: CASTVAHNEQFF. DNA of the CDR3: TGCGCCAGCACGGTGGCCCACAATGAGCAGTTCTTC.

This clone turned up a few times. This chain links TRBV7-2 with TRBJ2-7, with a weak D call TRBD2 (7 bases). V lost 3 bases and J lost 2, with 17 bases in between. This CDR3 is built from 16 residues. CDR1 and CDR2 from the germline V gene are SGHTA and FQGNSA. The CDR3 protein is CASSLGHGRETYEQYF. DNA of the CDR3: TGTGCCAGCAGCTTGGGACATGGGAGGGAGACCTACGAGCAGTACTTC. Full variable domain (outside the CDR3, taken from reference TRBV7-2 and TRBJ2-7): GAGVSQSPSNKVTEKGKDVELRCDPISGHTALYWYRQSLGQGLEFLIYFQGNSAPDKSGLPSDRFSAERTGGSVSTLTIQRTQQEDSAVYLCASSLGHGRETYEQYFGPGTRLTVT.

V gene TRBV18 combines with J gene TRBJ2-1; D is perhaps TRBD1 (6 bases). V lost 6 bases to trimming and J lost 5 bases, with 14 bases between them. CDR3 size: 14 residues. CDR1 is KGHSH, CDR2 LQKENI, per germline. The CDR3 sequence: CASSTGIVHNEQFF. In DNA, the CDR3 is TGTGCCAGCTCTACAGGGATCGTACACAATGAGCAGTTCTTC.

This clone was seen once. The V call is TRBV28, the J call TRBJ2-1; 8 bases are a match to TRBD2. Per germline, CDR1 MDHEN and CDR2 SYDVKM. Germline trimming cut 4 bases from V and 5 bases from J; bases unmatched to any gene: 10. There are 16 residues in the CDR3. CDR3 region: CASSSPEGGRHNEQFF. The CDR3 bases are TGTGCCAGCAGTTCCCCAGAGGGCGGGAGGCACAATGAGCAGTTCTTC.

This chain uses TRBV5-1 with TRBJ2-2, with 9 bases matching TRBD1. This CDR3 comprises 15 residues. Germline loops: CDR1 SGHRS, CDR2 YFSETQ. Unmatched junction bases numbered 6, after V lost 4 bases and J lost 5 bases. CDR3 DNA sequence: TGCGCCAGCAGCCTACAGGGGGCAGGTACCGGGGAGCTGTTTTTT. Residues: CASSLQGAGTGELFF.

This clone was seen just once. V usage is TRBV6-5 and J usage is TRBJ1-5; 8 bases map to TRBD1. The V and J ends lost 5 bases and 7 bases, in that order; junction bases with no gene match: 4. Germline V gives CDR1 MNHEY, CDR2 SVGAGI. This CDR3 is 13 amino acids long. CDR3 sequence reads: CASSPDRDQPQHF. The CDR3 DNA reads as TGTGCCAGCAGTCCGGACAGGGACCAGCCCCAGCATTTT.

The chain uses TRBV5-6 and TRBJ2-3; possibly TRBD2 for D (6 bases). Trimming left V 3 bases short and J 11 bases short, with 10 bases between. CDR1 is SGHDT, CDR2 YYEEEE, per germline. The CDR3 is 11 residues long. The CDR3 loop reads CASSSRDLQYF. The CDR3 DNA reads as TGTGCCAGCAGCTCCCGGGACTTGCAGTATTTT.

The chain uses TRBV9 and TRBJ1-6; no clear D gene. Deletions cut 0 bases from V and 8 bases from J, with 6 bases between. The CDR3 has 13 amino acids. CDR1 is SGDLS, CDR2 YYNGEE, per germline. CDR3 bases: TGTGCCAGCAGCGTAGGGGGTTATTCACCCCTCCACTTT. Protein product: CASSVGGYSPLHF.